This T cell receptor (beta chain) was observed in a study of Graves' ophthalmopathy and Graves' hyperthyroidism. The CDR3 sequence is 16 residues long. Germline V gives CDR1 SGDLS, CDR2 YYNGEE. V shed 4 bases, J shed 3 bases, and the junction held 11 bases outside the gene matches. Amplification targeted the TCR beta CDR3 regions, with RNA transcripts as the source material. Second-round multiplex PCR came after first-round RT-PCR with HTBI primers. TCRdb fed the multiplex PCR reads into MiXCR, producing one record per CDR3 protein. Counted here are over a million distinct CDR3 sequences, about 35% occurring once; the ten biggest clones make up roughly 10%.

The sample consisted of peripheral blood or thyroid tissue (not recorded which). The chain has TRBV9 and TRBJ2-7; 9 bases are a match to TRBD1. The clonotype comes from an adult man with Graves' hyperthyroidism. This CDR3 is CASSPGEGQGGYEQYF. Here the CDR3 DNA reads TGTGCCAGCAGCCCAGGAGAGGGACAGGGTGGCTACGAGCAGTACTTC.